This note documents a single T cell receptor (beta chain) sequence. This clonotype appeared many times. Its target antigen remains unknown. Base quality data are lacking; no much larger clone is found one base away. Naive CD8 T cell libraries were made from around 20,000 to 1,000,000 sorted cells using 10%, 30% or 50% of purified RNA. Naive CD8 T cells were FACS-sorted as CD8+CD4-CCR7+CD45RA+ on a BD FACSAria II into RLT Plus buffer. To test detection sensitivity, Jurkat RNA equal to fewer than 13 TCR copies was added to samples of about 18,000-1,100,000 naive CD8 T cells. CD8 T cells were enriched using RosetteSep CD8+ T Cell Enrichment Cocktail and Ficoll-Paque, and the enriched cells then underwent ACK red cell lysis. The data were taken from a study of molecular identifiers for immune sequencing clone quantification (dated by TCRdb to 2017 to 2018). Background for the entire study: For a replicate experiment, RNA from approximately 20,000 or 100,000 naive CD8 T cells was divided into five aliquots, and four of the five aliquots were sequenced. CD8 T cells were used in a methods study to benchmark molecular-identifier clustering-based TCR repertoire sequencing (MIDCIRS) and TCR RNA copy counting.

The CDR3 covers 14 residues, taking in both the cysteine and the phenylalanine. Only the CDR3 region is kept as DNA, spanning 42 bases read in frame from base 1. V was cut back by 0 bases and J by 5 bases, leaving a gap of 11 bases between them. Based on the germline V gene, the CDR1 and CDR2 sequences are MNHEY and SVGAGI. The paper's findings and limits, for the study overall: Even against a background of about a million naive CD8 T cells, spiked-in Jurkat TCR RNA amounting to a single cell's worth was reported to be detectable. Highly expanded clone sizes could be underestimated because identical TCR molecules may share a barcode. In CMV-specific effector cells, over 99% of molecules were held by clones above 20 RNA copies, whereas under 1% of molecules were held by such clones in naive cells. Modeling indicated roughly 3.3 TCR RNA copies recovered per cell, compared with about 10 by digital PCR, which implies a capture efficiency of approximately 30%. Spiked-in Jurkat TCR RNA (roughly 10 copies' worth), which is not part of the donor repertoire, was contained in the naive libraries. When barcode sub-clustering was left out, chimeric consensus sequences inflated TCR diversity, with chimeras reaching as high as 47%.

Library preparation used PCR. The sequencer was an Illumina HiSeq 4000. Bulk TCR libraries were made following a previously described method, with the TCR primers given in Table S5. Total RNA was purified with the Qiagen AllPrep DNA/RNA kit. Reads from multiple sequencing runs of the same library were pooled before analysis. The paper's data handling went like this. Reads were retained only if the reads had an exact TCR constant sequence, and the retained reads were trimmed to 150 nt and grouped according to their 12-nt molecular barcodes. Within each barcode group, reads were sub-clustered at a 15% Levenshtein threshold, and quality-weighted consensus sequences were built per RNA molecule. Non-functional sequences were filtered out, along with any lower-count sequence sitting one edit away from another sequence. On the basis of fitting two negative binomial distributions, barcode sub-clusters with fewer than 20% of the maximum read count were discarded. TCRdb redid the processing of the public reads, applying fastp at Q25 and MiXCR, and retained in-frame beta chains. Identical CDR3 protein sequences are pooled into one entry, listed with their most common genes and DNA. V and J calls and clone size were set by TCRdb, not the authors. Counted in this sample were some 650,000 distinct CDR3 sequences; 15% to 20% of them appeared once. Roughly 0.83% of the sample is in the top ten clones.

The sequence was collected from a human donor in good health. Some libraries in this study had Jurkat cell RNA spiked in. The chain is made from TRBV6-5 and TRBJ2-7; the D call is tentative, TRBD1 or TRBD2, as each matches 6 bases. The source material was naive CD8+ T cells from blood, with Jurkat cell RNA spiked in. The sample's cell subset or site label is to be understood as: FACS-sorted CD8+CD4-CCR7+CD45RA+ naive T cells. The CDR3: CASSYSTGADEQYF. In nucleotides, the sequence is TGTGCCAGCAGTTACTCGACGGGGGCCGACGAGCAGTACTTC.